Sequencing of this T cell receptor (beta chain) was carried out in a study of shared clonotypes between healthy human individuals. Background on the study: Every donor yielded three CD4 naive, three CD4 memory, two CD8 naive and one CD8 memory plate.

Terminally differentiated effector memory CD45RA+ cells were excluded by CCR7 positive selection of CD45RO-negative cells. Study-wide results and limits: Non-shared clonotypes had lower generation probabilities than clonotypes shared by all four sorted-subset donors.

Original handling: Filtering of immunoSEQ junctional sequences could not match full-length read filtering. Data came from immunoSEQ multiplex PCR; TCRdb stores just in-frame clones and leaves some out. The V and J calls and clone size come from that table; D and trimming were worked out from the DNA. The repertoire consists of approximately 2,000,000 clones, with 80% to 95% occurring once and the leading ten covering over 1.5%. Germline V CDR1 and CDR2: MDHEN, SYDVKM. The CDR3 has 14 amino acids. V lost 3 bases to trimming and J lost 4 bases; unmatched junction nucleotides: 5. Only one count was recorded for this clone. What it recognizes is unknown.

The material sequenced was naive CD8+ T cells from PBMCs. The chain uses TRBV28 and TRBJ2-7; TRBD1 matches 8 bases. The TCR was taken from a man between 18 and 29 years old in good health. Some clones in this sample may be carry-over from other donors' samples. The CDR3 DNA follows: TGTGCCAGCAGTTTTGACGGGACAGGTTACGAGCAGTACTTC. Protein product: CASSFDGTGYEQYF.